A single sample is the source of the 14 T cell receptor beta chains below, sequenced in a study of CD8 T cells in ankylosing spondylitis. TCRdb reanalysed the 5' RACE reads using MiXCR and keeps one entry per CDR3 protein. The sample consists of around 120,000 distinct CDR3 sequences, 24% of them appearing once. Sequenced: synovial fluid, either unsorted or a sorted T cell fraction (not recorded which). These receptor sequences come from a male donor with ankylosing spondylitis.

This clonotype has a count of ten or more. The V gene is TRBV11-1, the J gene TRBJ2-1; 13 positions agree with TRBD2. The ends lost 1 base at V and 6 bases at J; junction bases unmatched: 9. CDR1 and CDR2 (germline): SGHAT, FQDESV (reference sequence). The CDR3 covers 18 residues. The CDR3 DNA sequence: TGTGCCAGCAGCTTAGGCCTTTGGACTAGCGGGAGAGGCAATGAGCAGTTCTTC. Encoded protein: CASSLGLWTSGRGNEQFF.

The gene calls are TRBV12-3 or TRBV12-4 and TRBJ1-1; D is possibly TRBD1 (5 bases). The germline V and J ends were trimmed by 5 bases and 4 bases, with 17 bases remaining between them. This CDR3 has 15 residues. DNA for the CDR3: TGTGCCAGCAGTCCTCGGGGAGGCCAGGGCACTGAAGCTTTCTTT. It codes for CASSPRGGQGTEAFF.

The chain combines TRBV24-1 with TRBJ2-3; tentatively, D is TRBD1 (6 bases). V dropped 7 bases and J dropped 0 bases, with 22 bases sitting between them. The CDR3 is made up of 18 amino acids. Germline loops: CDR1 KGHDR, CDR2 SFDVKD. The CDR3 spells CATSPYSTQGWSTDTQYF. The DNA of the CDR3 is TGTGCCACCAGCCCTTATAGTACACAGGGTTGGAGCACAGATACGCAGTATTTT.

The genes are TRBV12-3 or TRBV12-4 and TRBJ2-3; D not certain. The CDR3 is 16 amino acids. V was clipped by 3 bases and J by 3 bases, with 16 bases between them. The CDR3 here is CASSFLGFGFTDTQYF. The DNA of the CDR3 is TGTGCCAGCAGTTTCCTGGGTTTTGGTTTTACAGATACGCAGTATTTT.

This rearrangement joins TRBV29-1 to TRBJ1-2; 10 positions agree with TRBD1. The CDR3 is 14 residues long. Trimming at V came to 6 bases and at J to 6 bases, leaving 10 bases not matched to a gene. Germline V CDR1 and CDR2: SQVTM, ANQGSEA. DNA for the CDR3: TGCAGCGTGGCTATAGGGACAGGGGATAATGGCTACACCTTC. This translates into CSVAIGTGDNGYTF.

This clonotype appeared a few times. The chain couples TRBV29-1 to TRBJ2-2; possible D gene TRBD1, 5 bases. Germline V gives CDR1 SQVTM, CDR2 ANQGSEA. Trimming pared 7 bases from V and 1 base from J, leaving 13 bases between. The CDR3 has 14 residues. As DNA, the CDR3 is TGCAGCGCCACAGCCCAGGGGAACACCGGGGAGCTGTTTTTT. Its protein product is CSATAQGNTGELFF.

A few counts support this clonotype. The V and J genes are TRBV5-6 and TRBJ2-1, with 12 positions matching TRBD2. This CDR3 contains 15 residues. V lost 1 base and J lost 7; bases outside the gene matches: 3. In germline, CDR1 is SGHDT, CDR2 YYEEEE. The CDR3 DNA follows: TGTGCCAGCAGCTTGCGACTAGCGGGAGATAATGAGCAGTTCTTC. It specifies CASSLRLAGDNEQFF. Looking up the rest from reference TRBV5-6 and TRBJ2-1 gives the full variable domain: DAGVTQSPTHLIKTRGQQVTLRCSPKSGHDTVSWYQQALGQGPQFIFQYYEEEERQRGNFPDRFSGHQFPNYSSELNVNALLLGDSALYLCASSLRLAGDNEQFFGPGTRLTVL.

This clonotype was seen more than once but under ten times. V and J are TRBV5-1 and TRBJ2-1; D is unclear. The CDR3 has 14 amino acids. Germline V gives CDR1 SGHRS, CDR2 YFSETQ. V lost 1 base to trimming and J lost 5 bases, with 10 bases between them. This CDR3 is CASSLLFENNEQFF. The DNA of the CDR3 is TGCGCCAGCAGCTTGCTGTTTGAGAACAATGAGCAGTTCTTC.

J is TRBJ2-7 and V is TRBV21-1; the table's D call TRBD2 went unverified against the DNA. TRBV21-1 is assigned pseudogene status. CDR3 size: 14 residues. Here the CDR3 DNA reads TGTGCCAGAGGAGTCCCGGGACTGCATTACGAGCAGTACGTC. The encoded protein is CARGVPGLHYEQYV.

CDR3 sequence reads: CASLGGSSYNEQFF. The DNA for the CDR3 is TGTGCCAGCCTGGGCGGTAGCTCCTACAATGAGCAGTTCTTC. This chain joins TRBV5-6 and TRBJ2-1; D remains unclear. Germline CDR1 SGHDT, CDR2 YYEEEE. V lost 7 bases, J lost 0 bases, and 11 bases lay in between. The length of the CDR3 is 14 residues.

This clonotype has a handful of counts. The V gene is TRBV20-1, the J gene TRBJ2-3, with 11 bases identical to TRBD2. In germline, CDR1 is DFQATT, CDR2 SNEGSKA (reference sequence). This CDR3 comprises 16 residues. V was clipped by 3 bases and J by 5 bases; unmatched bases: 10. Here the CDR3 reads CSARGATSGIKDTQYF. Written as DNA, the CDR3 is TGCAGTGCTAGGGGGGCGACTAGCGGGATTAAAGATACGCAGTATTTT.

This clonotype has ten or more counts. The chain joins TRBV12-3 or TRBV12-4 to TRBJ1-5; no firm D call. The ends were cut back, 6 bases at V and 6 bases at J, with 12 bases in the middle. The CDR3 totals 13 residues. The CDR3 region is CASSPQTGQPQHF. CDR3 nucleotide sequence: TGTGCCAGCAGCCCCCAGACGGGTCAGCCCCAGCATTTT.

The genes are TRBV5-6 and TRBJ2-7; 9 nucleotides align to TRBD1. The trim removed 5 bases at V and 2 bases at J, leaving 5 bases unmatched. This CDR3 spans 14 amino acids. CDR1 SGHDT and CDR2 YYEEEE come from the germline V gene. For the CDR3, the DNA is TGTGCCAGCAGGGCCGGGACAGGGACCTACGAGCAGTACGTC. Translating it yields CASRAGTGTYEQYV.

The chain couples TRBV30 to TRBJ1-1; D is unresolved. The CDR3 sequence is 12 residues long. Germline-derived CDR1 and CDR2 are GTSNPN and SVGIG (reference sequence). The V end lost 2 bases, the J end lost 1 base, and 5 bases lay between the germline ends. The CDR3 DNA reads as TGTGCCTGGAGTTGGGGGAACACTGAAGCTTTCTTT. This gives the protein CAWSWGNTEAFF.